This TCR beta chain is drawn from a study of T-cell reconstitution after alpha-beta-depleted transplantation in children. V gave up 1 base and J gave up 7 bases; unmatched junction bases: 13. Germline CDR1 LGHDT, CDR2 YNNKEL (reference sequence). The CDR3 extends over 18 amino acids. The TCRbeta library incorporated unique molecular identifiers. TCRdb processed the PCR reads anew with MiXCR; each CDR3 protein has one entry. In the table there are 95,000 to 150,000 distinct CDR3 sequences, under 25% of which are singletons. This clonotype was observed at least ten times. Source: PBMCs, mostly from graft donor cells, taken 180 days after TCRalphabeta/CD19-depleted stem cell transplant. The source of this sequence is a male patient under 10 years old who had a stem cell transplant for chronic granulomatous disease, so the T cells may come from the graft donor. The chain is built from TRBV3-1 and TRBJ2-1; 10 bases map to TRBD2. Here the CDR3 DNA reads TGTGCCAGCAGCCAAGTTACGCTAGCGGGAGACCCGGGAAATGAGCAGTTCTTC. It specifies CASSQVTLAGDPGNEQFF.